This entry concerns a single T cell receptor beta chain. Using immunoSEQ multiplex PCR, the repertoire was profiled, and TCRdb retains in-frame clones only, with some absent. This sample yields about 2.4 million clones, of which 93% are seen a single time; 0.36% belongs to the top ten. These data come from a study of shared clonotypes between healthy human individuals. This TCR was sampled from a young man in good health. Some clones in this sample may be carry-over from other donors' samples. The sequenced sample was naive CD4+ T cells from PBMCs. The subset: CD45RA+ positively selected.

The CDR3 DNA reads TGTGCCTGGACGGTGGGGTACGAGCAGTACTTC. Translated: CAWTVGYEQYF. The rearrangement links TRBV30 to TRBJ2-7, with D unresolved. Germline CDR1 is GTSNPN and CDR2 is SVGIG (reference sequence). This CDR3 contains 11 residues. Trimming took 4 bases from V and 4 from J, leaving 8 bases between them.